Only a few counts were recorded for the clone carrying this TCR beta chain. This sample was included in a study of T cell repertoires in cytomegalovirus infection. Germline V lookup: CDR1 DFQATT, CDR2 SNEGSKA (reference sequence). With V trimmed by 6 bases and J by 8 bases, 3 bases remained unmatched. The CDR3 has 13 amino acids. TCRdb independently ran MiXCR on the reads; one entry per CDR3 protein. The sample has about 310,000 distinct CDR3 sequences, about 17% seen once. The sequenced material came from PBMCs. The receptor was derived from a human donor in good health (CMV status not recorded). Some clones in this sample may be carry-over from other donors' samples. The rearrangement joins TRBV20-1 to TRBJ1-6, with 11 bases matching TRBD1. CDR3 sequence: CSAPGQGDSPLHF. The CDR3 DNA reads TGCAGTGCGCCGGGACAGGGGGATTCACCCCTCCACTTT.